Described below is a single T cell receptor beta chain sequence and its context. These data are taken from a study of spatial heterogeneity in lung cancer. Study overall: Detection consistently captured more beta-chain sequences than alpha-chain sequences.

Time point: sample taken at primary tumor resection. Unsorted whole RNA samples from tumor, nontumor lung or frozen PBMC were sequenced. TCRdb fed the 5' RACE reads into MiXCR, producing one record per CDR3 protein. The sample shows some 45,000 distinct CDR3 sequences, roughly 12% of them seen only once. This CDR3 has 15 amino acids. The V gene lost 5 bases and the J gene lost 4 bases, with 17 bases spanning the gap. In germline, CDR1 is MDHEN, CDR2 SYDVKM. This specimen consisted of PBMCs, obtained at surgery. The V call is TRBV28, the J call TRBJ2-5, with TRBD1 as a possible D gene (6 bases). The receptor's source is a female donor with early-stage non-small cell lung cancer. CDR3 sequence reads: CASSPTGSERETQYF. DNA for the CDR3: TGTGCCAGCAGTCCTACAGGGAGTGAAAGAGAGACCCAGTACTTC.